Listed here are 29 T cell receptor beta chains from one sample, sequenced in a study of cytomegalovirus exposure and HLA in healthy donors. Measured with immunoSEQ multiplex PCR; TCRdb has only the in-frame clones, and not every one. The repertoire consists of 95,000 to 120,000 clones, with 70% to 90% occurring once and the leading ten covering around 2.7%. The specimen sequenced was PBMCs. The source of these receptors is a woman aged 18-29 years in good health and CMV-seronegative.

The rearrangement uses TRBV6-1 and TRBJ2-3, with a tentative D call TRBD2 (5 bases). The CDR3 contains 13 residues. Trimming stripped 2 bases from V and 6 bases from J, with 9 bases between. Germline loops: CDR1 MNHNS, CDR2 SASEGT. The CDR3 loop is CASSESRGDTQYF. For the CDR3, the DNA is TGTGCCAGCAGTGAATCTCGGGGTGATACGCAGTATTTT.

The chain couples TRBV5-4 to TRBJ2-7; the D is unclear. CDR1 is SGHNT and CDR2 is YYREEE in the germline V gene (reference sequence). There are 17 residues in the CDR3. V was shortened by 0 bases and J by 5 bases, with 21 bases between the two germline ends. In nucleotides, the CDR3 is TGTGCCAGCAGCTTGGCCTTATCGTCAGAGGTTTTAAACGAGCAGTACTTC. Amino acids: CASSLALSSEVLNEQYF. The variable domain in full, completed from reference TRBV5-4 and TRBJ2-7, reads ETGVTQSPTHLIKTRGQQVTLRCSSQSGHNTVSWYQQALGQGPQFIFQYYREEENGRGNFPPRFSGLQFPNYSSELNVNALELDDSALYLCASSLALSSEVLNEQYFGPGTRLTVT.

The V gene is TRBV27, the J gene TRBJ1-2, with D perhaps matching TRBD1 (6 bases). From germline, CDR1 is MNHEY and CDR2 SMNVEV (reference sequence). CDR3 size: 14 residues. With 6 bases removed from V and 3 bases from J, the gap between germline ends came to 14 bases. The CDR3 bases are TGTGCCAGCAGGCTAAAGGGGGATCACTATGGCTACACCTTC. Amino acid sequence: CASRLKGDHYGYTF.

Comments on this clone: The junction does not match germline at one end; this may be a read error. The V and J genes are TRBV29-1 and TRBJ1-2, with 9 positions matching TRBD1. Germline V gene data show CDR1 as SQVTM and CDR2 as ANQGSEA. The CDR3 consists of 13 residues. CDR3: CSAEQGASRGYTF. CDR3 nucleotide sequence: TGCAGCGCTGAACAGGGGGCCTCGAGGGGCTACACCTTC.

The J gene is TRBJ2-7, the V gene TRBV6-5; no clear D gene. Germline CDR1 is MNHEY and CDR2 is SVGAGI. This CDR3 comprises 12 residues. Trimming took 8 bases from V and 5 from J, leaving 13 bases between them. The CDR3, as DNA: TGTGCCAGCGGGCTGTGGTCTAACGAGCAGTACTTC. Translating it yields CASGLWSNEQYF.

V is TRBV29-1 and J is TRBJ1-1; 9 bases line up with TRBD1. The V gene end was trimmed by 6 bases and the J gene end by 4 bases; junction bases not matched to a gene: 9. CDR3 length: 14 amino acids. Germline values: CDR1 SQVTM, CDR2 ANQGSEA. The CDR3, as DNA: TGCAGCGTCATGACAGGGGGTGGGGGCACTGAAGCTTTCTTT. Protein product: CSVMTGGGGTEAFF.

The chain combines TRBV25-1 with TRBJ2-7; 11 bases line up with TRBD1. Trimming cost V 2 bases and J 3 bases; bases outside gene matches: 9. There are 17 residues in the CDR3. Germline CDR1 and CDR2: MGHDK and SYGVNS. The CDR3, as DNA: TGTGCCAGCAGTGAAGGTAAAGGACAGGGGGCTTACTACGAGCAGTACTTC. It specifies CASSEGKGQGAYYEQYF.

The V and J genes are TRBV4-2 and TRBJ2-2, with 11 bases fitting TRBD1. This CDR3 has 16 residues. Germline CDR1 LGHNA, CDR2 YNFKEQ. J was trimmed by 0 bases and V by 5 bases; bases with no gene match: 2. The CDR3 loop is CASSSGQGANTGELFF. Written as DNA, the CDR3 is TGTGCCAGCAGCTCGGGACAGGGGGCGAACACCGGGGAGCTGTTTTTT.

V is TRBV5-1 and J is TRBJ2-3; 10 bases agree with TRBD2. CDR3 length: 17 residues. V lost 5 bases and J lost 2; bases outside the gene matches: 11. Germline CDR1 SGHRS, CDR2 YFSETQ. Written as DNA, the CDR3 is TGCGCCAGCAGTTCTGGGCGACTAGCGGGTTCCACAGATACGCAGTATTTT. Protein: CASSSGRLAGSTDTQYF.

The chain combines TRBV6-1 with TRBJ2-7; 8 positions match TRBD1. Germline V gene lookup returns CDR1 MNHNS and CDR2 SASEGT. The CDR3 sequence is 13 residues long. V trimming: 7 bases; J trimming: 6 bases; junction bases outside the gene matches: 8. The CDR3 protein is CASTNRGEVEQYF. The DNA of the CDR3 is TGTGCCAGCACCAACAGGGGGGAAGTCGAGCAGTACTTC.

The chain has TRBV4-2 and TRBJ2-7; 10 nucleotides line up with TRBD1. This CDR3 comprises 16 residues. Looked up from germline, CDR1 is LGHNA and CDR2 is YNFKEQ. With V trimmed by 0 bases and J by 5 bases, 7 bases remained unmatched. The CDR3: CASSQEFGTGVHEQYF. The CDR3 nucleotides are TGTGCCAGCAGCCAAGAGTTCGGGACAGGGGTCCACGAGCAGTACTTC.

CDR3 coding DNA: TGTGCCAGCAGTGAGGGACAGGGGAGAGTAGGCGAAAAACTGTTTTTT. Its translation: CASSEGQGRVGEKLFF. The gene calls are TRBV2 and TRBJ1-4; 10 bases line up with TRBD1. Germline loops: CDR1 SNHLY, CDR2 FYNNEI. Trimming at V came to 3 bases and at J to 8 bases, leaving 9 bases not matched to a gene. This CDR3 has 16 amino acids.

The genes are TRBV28 and TRBJ2-1; TRBD2 might be the D (5 bases). The CDR3 has 15 amino acids. V was shortened by 8 bases and J by 2 bases, with 16 bases between the two germline ends. Germline values: CDR1 MDHEN, CDR2 SYDVKM. The CDR3 loop is CASQETGIPYNEQFF. The CDR3 coding sequence is TGTGCCAGCCAAGAAACCGGGATCCCCTACAATGAGCAGTTCTTC.

The chain is built from TRBV28 and TRBJ1-1; D is unresolved. The V end lost 2 bases, the J end lost 7 bases, and 11 bases lay between the germline ends. This CDR3 comprises 13 residues. Germline V gene data show CDR1 as MDHEN and CDR2 as SYDVKM. CDR3 sequence reads: CASSLTPADEAFF. The CDR3 nucleotides read TGTGCCAGCAGTTTAACACCAGCGGATGAAGCTTTCTTT.

V is TRBV25-1 and J is TRBJ2-2; the D is unclear. V was clipped by 5 bases and J by 4 bases, with 8 bases between them. From germline, CDR1 is MGHDK and CDR2 SYGVNS. This CDR3 has 13 residues. The CDR3 sequence: CASSPPLTGELFF. In DNA, the CDR3 is TGTGCCAGCAGTCCCCCTCTCACCGGGGAGCTGTTTTTT.

J is TRBJ2-7 and V is TRBV7-3; 11 nucleotides line up with TRBD2. This CDR3 contains 15 residues. V was pared by 2 bases and J by 2 bases, with 2 bases of the junction left unmatched. CDR1 is SGHTA, CDR2 FQGTGA, per germline. CDR3: CASSLLAGGTYEQYF. Here the CDR3 DNA reads TGTGCCAGCAGCTTACTAGCGGGGGGAACCTACGAGCAGTACTTC.

The V call is TRBV2, the J call TRBJ2-3, with 9 nucleotides matching TRBD2. J lost 0 bases, V lost 7 bases, and 2 bases had no gene match. The CDR3 consists of 14 residues. In germline, CDR1 is SNHLY, CDR2 FYNNEI. CDR3 sequence (DNA): TGTGCCAGCACTAGCGGGACTAGCACAGATACGCAGTATTTT. Protein: CASTSGTSTDTQYF.

This sequence joins TRBV6-1 and TRBJ1-6; TRBD1 matches at 7 bases. Germline V lookup: CDR1 MNHNS, CDR2 SASEGT. Trimming removed 6 bases from V and 0 bases from J; junction bases left unmatched: 5. The CDR3 totals 16 residues. CDR3 residues: CASSEQGFSYNSPLHF. The DNA for the CDR3 is TGTGCCAGCAGCGAACAGGGGTTCTCCTATAATTCACCCCTCCACTTT.

The chain links TRBV5-4 to TRBJ2-5; TRBD1 matches at 8 bases. The germline CDR1 and CDR2 sequences are SGHNT and YYREEE (reference sequence). This CDR3 is built from 15 residues. The ends lost 4 bases at V and 3 bases at J; junction bases unmatched: 8. The chain's CDR3 is CASSRQGLWEETQYF. The CDR3 DNA reads as TGTGCCAGCAGCCGACAGGGGCTGTGGGAAGAGACCCAGTACTTC.

This sequence joins TRBV7-6 and TRBJ1-4; D is ambiguous. The ends were cut back, 6 bases at V and 7 bases at J, with 15 bases in the middle. Germline CDR1 is SGHVS and CDR2 is FNYEAQ. CDR3 size: 14 residues. The CDR3 bases are TGTGCCAGCAGTTCCGGGATGGGCGGTGAAAAACTGTTTTTT. Its protein is CASSSGMGGEKLFF. The whole variable domain, filled in from reference TRBV7-6 and TRBJ1-4, reads GAGVSQSPRYKVTKRGQDVALRCDPISGHVSLYWYRQALGQGPEFLTYFNYEAQQDKSGLPNDRFSAERPEGSISTLTIQRTEQRDSAMYRCASSSGMGGEKLFFGSGTQLSVL.

V is TRBV6-5 and J is TRBJ1-5; no firm D call. CDR3 length: 11 amino acids. V gave up 8 bases and J gave up 5 bases, with 7 bases separating them. Germline-derived CDR1 and CDR2 are MNHEY and SVGAGI. CDR3 sequence (DNA): TGTGCCAGCGGCGCGGATCAGCCCCAGCATTTT. This gives the protein CASGADQPQHF.

This chain links TRBV7-6 with TRBJ2-2; 9 nucleotides align to TRBD1. Trimming took 3 bases from V and 7 from J; bases not matched to a gene: 9. The CDR3 is 16 residues long. Germline V gene sequence: CDR1 SGHVS, CDR2 FNYEAQ. In nucleotides, the CDR3 is TGTGCCAGCAGCTTTTATCACAGGGGGCTTGTCGGGGAGCTGTTTTTT. Translated: CASSFYHRGLVGELFF.

This chain joins TRBV9 and TRBJ1-2; D ambiguous. CDR1 SGDLS and CDR2 YYNGEE come from the germline V gene. This CDR3 contains 16 residues. V lost 4 bases, J lost 0 bases, and 16 bases lay in between. CDR3 in amino acids: CASSPFVEGSNYGYTF. The CDR3, as DNA: TGTGCCAGCAGCCCCTTTGTCGAGGGCTCTAACTATGGCTACACCTTC.

The V gene is TRBV2, the J gene TRBJ2-5; perhaps TRBD1 as D (5 bases). The V gene's germline CDR1 is SNHLY and CDR2 FYNNEI. The CDR3 is 12 residues long. With 5 bases removed from V and 3 bases from J, the gap between germline ends came to 7 bases. CDR3 DNA sequence: TGTGCCAGCAGTTGGGGCAAAGAGACCCAGTACTTC. Translation gives CASSWGKETQYF. The whole variable domain, filled in from reference TRBV2 and TRBJ2-5, reads EPEVTQTPSHQVTQMGQEVILRCVPISNHLYFYWYRQILGQKVEFLVSFYNNEISEKSEIFDDQFSVERPDGSNFTLKIRSTKLEDSAMYFCASSWGKETQYFGPGTRLLVL.

The J gene is TRBJ1-4, the V gene TRBV7-2; D is possibly TRBD1 (5 bases). V was clipped by 5 bases and J by 8 bases, with 18 bases between them. The germline V gene has CDR1 SGHTA and CDR2 FQGNSA. This CDR3 is 15 amino acids long. The CDR3 DNA follows: TGTGCCAGCAGCCCCAACCAGGGAGGAGGGGAAAAACTGTTTTTT. The encoded protein is CASSPNQGGGEKLFF. The entire variable domain, with the rest obtained from reference TRBV7-2 and TRBJ1-4, is as follows: GAGVSQSPSNKVTEKGKDVELRCDPISGHTALYWYRQSLGQGLEFLIYFQGNSAPDKSGLPSDRFSAERTGGSVSTLTIQRTQQEDSAVYLCASSPNQGGGEKLFFGSGTQLSVL.

The V gene is TRBV9, the J gene TRBJ1-1, with 10 positions matching TRBD1. V shed 5 bases and J 5 bases; nucleotides not matched to a gene: 6. Germline loops: CDR1 SGDLS, CDR2 YYNGEE. CDR3 size: 14 residues. Here the CDR3 reads CASSTGTGATEAFF. Here the CDR3 DNA reads TGTGCCAGCAGTACCGGGACAGGGGCGACTGAAGCTTTCTTT.

The chain recombines TRBV29-1 with TRBJ2-7; D is possibly TRBD1 (5 bases). The CDR3 extends over 15 amino acids. The V gene lost 3 bases and the J gene lost 3 bases, with 18 bases spanning the gap. Germline V gene data show CDR1 as SQVTM and CDR2 as ANQGSEA. In DNA form, the CDR3 reads TGCAGCGTTGACAAGGACCAGGGAACAAACTACGAGCAGTACTTC. Translation: CSVDKDQGTNYEQYF.

V is TRBV6-6 and J is TRBJ1-3; the D is unclear. The CDR3 has 15 amino acids. Trimming removed 6 bases from V and 0 bases from J, with 12 bases in between. Germline V lookup: CDR1 MNHNY, CDR2 SVGAGI (reference sequence). This chain's CDR3 is CASSLDRVSGNTIYF. The DNA of the CDR3 is TGTGCCAGCAGCCTAGACCGCGTCTCTGGAAACACCATATATTTT.

The chain combines TRBV5-1 with TRBJ2-3; no clear D. Deletions cut 0 bases from V and 1 base from J, with 9 bases between. The CDR3 is made up of 15 amino acids. In germline, CDR1 is SGHRS, CDR2 YFSETQ. The CDR3 DNA sequence: TGCGCCAGCAGCTTGGAAGACTTGCGCACAGATACGCAGTATTTT. As protein: CASSLEDLRTDTQYF.